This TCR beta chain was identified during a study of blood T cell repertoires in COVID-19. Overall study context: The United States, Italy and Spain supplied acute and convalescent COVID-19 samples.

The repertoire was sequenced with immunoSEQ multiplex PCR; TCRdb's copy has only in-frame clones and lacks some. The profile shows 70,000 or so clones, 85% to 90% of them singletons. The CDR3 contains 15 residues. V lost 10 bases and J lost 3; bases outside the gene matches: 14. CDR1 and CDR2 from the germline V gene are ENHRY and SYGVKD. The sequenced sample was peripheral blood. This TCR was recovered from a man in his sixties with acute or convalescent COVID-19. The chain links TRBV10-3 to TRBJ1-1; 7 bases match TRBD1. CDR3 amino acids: CATHRDSTLHTEAFF. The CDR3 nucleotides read TGTGCCACCCACCGGGACAGCACCCTCCACACTGAAGCTTTCTTT.